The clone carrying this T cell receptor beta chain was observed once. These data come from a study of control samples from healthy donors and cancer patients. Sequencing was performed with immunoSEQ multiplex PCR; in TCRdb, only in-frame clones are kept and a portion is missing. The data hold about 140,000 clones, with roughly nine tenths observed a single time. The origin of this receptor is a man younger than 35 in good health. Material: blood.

This chain's CDR3 is CASSLAGGLGEQYF. The CDR3 DNA reads as TGTGCCAGCAGTTTAGCGGGGGGGCTAGGAGAGCAGTACTTC. V usage is TRBV27 and J usage is TRBJ2-7; 9 positions agree with TRBD2. The CDR3 consists of 14 residues. V lost 2 bases to trimming and J lost 7 bases; unmatched junction nucleotides: 6. Germline-derived CDR1 and CDR2 are MNHEY and SMNVEV (reference sequence).